Given below is one T cell receptor (beta chain) in context. As yet, its antigen is unknown. CDR3 length equals 17 residues. Trimming cost V 1 base and J 4 bases; bases outside gene matches: 8. CDR1 is LGHNA, CDR2 YNFKEQ, per germline. TCR alpha and TCR beta cDNA libraries carrying sample barcodes and UMIs were produced by 5'RACE using constant-segment primers. TCRdb re-analysed the 5' RACE reads in MiXCR, keeping a single row per CDR3 protein. Of more than 150,000 distinct CDR3 sequences in the sample, 20% to 25% are singletons; the top ten hold about 21%. These data belong to a study of T-cell memory formation after mild COVID-19. Study-wide context: Clusters of TCRs were largely donor specific.

Overall study results and limits: Researchers could not confirm that second-wave clones peaking on day 37 targeted SARS-CoV-2.

The sequence derives from an adult woman who had mild COVID-19 (a few samples of this study predate the infection). Cell type and time point are not known. The V and J genes are TRBV4-2 and TRBJ1-2; 11 bases are a match to TRBD1. The sample comprised PBMCs or a T cell subset sorted from them (not recorded which). The CDR3 nucleotides are TGTGCCAGCAGCCAAGTCTGGTATGGACAGGGGGCCTATGGCTACACCTTC. This sequence encodes CASSQVWYGQGAYGYTF.